These 12 T cell receptor beta chains were sequenced from one sample in a study of T-cell memory formation after mild COVID-19. A single record per CDR3 protein comes from TCRdb applying MiXCR to the 5' RACE reads. The sample yields 300,000 to 400,000 distinct CDR3 sequences, around 21% seen once. Source material: PBMCs or a T cell subset sorted from them (not recorded which). These receptors were obtained from an adult woman who had mild COVID-19 (a few samples of this study predate the infection). Cell type and time point are not known.

In this sample, this clonotype turned up a few times. V usage is TRBV7-9 and J usage is TRBJ2-4, with 12 bases aligning to TRBD2. The CDR3 covers 20 residues. CDR1 SEHNR and CDR2 FQNEAQ come from the germline V gene (reference sequence). Losses at the gene ends were 5 bases for V and 8 bases for J; bases not matched to a gene: 22. As DNA, the CDR3 is TGTGCCAGCAGCCCCCAGGCCTTGACTAGCGGGGGAGAGGATGGAGACATTCAGTACTTC. This encodes CASSPQALTSGGEDGDIQYF. Combining the CDR3 with reference TRBV7-9 and TRBJ2-4 gives the whole variable domain DTGVSQNPRHKITKRGQNVTFRCDPISEHNRLYWYRQTLGQGPEFLTYFQNEAQLEKSRLLSDRFSAERPKGSFSTLEIQRTEQGDSAMYLCASSPQALTSGGEDGDIQYFGAGTRLSVL.

The genes are TRBV7-2 and TRBJ1-2, with a weak D call TRBD1 (6 bases). Looked up from germline, CDR1 is SGHTA and CDR2 is FQGNSA. Between the trimmed V and J ends, which lost 1 base and 8 bases, there was a span of 17 bases. The CDR3 consists of 15 residues. As DNA, the CDR3 is TGTGCCAGCAGCTTAGACTGGGGGGCCCTATGGGGCTACACCTTC. Protein: CASSLDWGALWGYTF. The full variable domain, in which reference TRBV7-2 and TRBJ1-2 provide the parts outside the CDR3, is GAGVSQSPSNKVTEKGKDVELRCDPISGHTALYWYRQSLGQGLEFLIYFQGNSAPDKSGLPSDRFSAERTGGSVSTLTIQRTQQEDSAVYLCASSLDWGALWGYTFGSGTRLTVV.

This clonotype was seen many times. The junction departs from the called germline gene at one end, perhaps through a read error. The chain links TRBV11-2 to TRBJ1-1, with D unresolved. CDR3 length: 14 amino acids. CDR1 and CDR2 from the germline V gene are SGHAT and FQNNGV. CDR3 nucleotide sequence: TGTGCCAGCAGAAAAGGAGGACTGAAAACTGAAGCTTTCTTT. As protein: CASRKGGLKTEAFF.

This clonotype was found a few times. This sequence joins TRBV18 and TRBJ2-7, with D possibly matching TRBD1 (6 bases). CDR1 and CDR2 from the germline V gene are KGHSH and LQKENI. The CDR3 spans 16 residues. The germline V and J ends were trimmed by 0 bases and 3 bases, with 15 bases remaining between them. Here the CDR3 reads CASSPPLGVQGYEQYF. The CDR3 DNA sequence: TGTGCCAGCTCACCACCCCTGGGGGTACAGGGCTACGAGCAGTACTTC.

The rearrangement joins TRBV27 to TRBJ2-7, with D possibly being TRBD2 (5 bases). The CDR3 loop spans 16 amino acids. Trimming removed 0 bases from V and 2 bases from J, with 14 bases in between. The V gene's germline CDR1 is MNHEY and CDR2 SMNVEV (reference sequence). The CDR3 region has the DNA TGTGCCAGCAGTTTATCCCTCCAGGCTAGCCCCTACGAGCAGTACTTC. It codes for CASSLSLQASPYEQYF.

The rearrangement uses TRBV5-1 and TRBJ2-7, with D unresolved. CDR1 and CDR2 from the germline V gene are SGHRS and YFSETQ. The CDR3 spans 16 residues. The V end was cut by 0 bases, the J end by 0 bases, with 13 bases between. Here the CDR3 reads CASSLEGRMSSYEQYF. Written as DNA, the CDR3 is TGCGCCAGCAGCTTGGAAGGCAGGATGAGCTCCTACGAGCAGTACTTC.

This clonotype was seen more than once but under ten times. The chain is built from TRBV7-3 and TRBJ2-5; D is perhaps TRBD1 (6 bases). V was trimmed by 2 bases and J by 4 bases, leaving 8 bases between them. Germline V CDR1 and CDR2: SGHTA, FQGTGA. The CDR3 is 13 residues long. The CDR3 reads CASSLEQGETQYF. For the CDR3, the DNA is TGTGCCAGCAGCTTAGAACAGGGAGAGACCCAGTACTTC. Full variable domain (rest looked up from reference TRBV7-3 and TRBJ2-5): GAGVSQTPSNKVTEKGKYVELRCDPISGHTALYWYRQSLGQGPEFLIYFQGTGAADDSGLPNDRFFAVRPEGSVSTLKIQRTERGDSAVYLCASSLEQGETQYFGPGTRLLVL.

The CDR3 bases are TGTGCCAGCAGTGAATCACAGGGGTACTATGGCTACACCTTC. This encodes CASSESQGYYGYTF. This sequence joins TRBV2 and TRBJ1-2; 7 bases fit TRBD1. The length of the CDR3 is 14 residues. Germline loops: CDR1 SNHLY, CDR2 FYNNEI. With 2 bases clipped from V and 3 bases from J, the junction kept 3 bases outside the gene matches.

This clonotype was seen a few times. This rearrangement joins TRBV12-3 or TRBV12-4 to TRBJ2-7, with D maybe TRBD2 (6 bases). The CDR3 runs to 13 residues. V gave up 6 bases and J gave up 3 bases, with 12 bases separating them. CDR3 protein: CASRPGLIYEQYF. The CDR3, as DNA: TGTGCCAGCAGGCCGGGACTGATCTACGAGCAGTACTTC.

This clonotype was counted a few times. The CDR3 here is CATSREMLAVKETQYF. Written as DNA, the CDR3 is TGTGCCACCAGCAGAGAGATGCTAGCGGTTAAAGAGACCCAGTACTTC. The chain combines TRBV15 with TRBJ2-5; 7 bases match TRBD2. V shed 0 bases and J 3 bases; nucleotides not matched to a gene: 7. Germline-derived CDR1 and CDR2 are LNHNV and YYDKDF (reference sequence). The CDR3 runs to 16 residues.

V usage is TRBV7-9 and J usage is TRBJ2-2; 7 bases fit TRBD2. Per the germline V gene, CDR1 is SEHNR and CDR2 is FQNEAQ (reference sequence). This CDR3 comprises 17 residues. The junction had 8 bases not matched to a gene; V was cut back by 4 bases and J by 0 bases. CDR3 sequence (DNA): TGTGCCAGCAGCTCTCCGGGCGGGGGATCGAACACCGGGGAGCTGTTTTTT. Amino acid sequence: CASSSPGGGSNTGELFF.

J is TRBJ2-4 and V is TRBV20-1; no clear D. TRBJ2-1 matches the DNA end more closely, so the J call is doubtful. The CDR3 consists of 13 residues. Germline values: CDR1 DFQATT, CDR2 SNEGSKA (reference sequence). The CDR3 sequence is CSASGSAKNIQFF. Written as DNA, the CDR3 is TGCAGTGCTAGTGGGTCCGCCAAAAACATTCAGTTCTTC.